The clone carrying this T cell receptor beta chain turned up a few times. Method: immunoSEQ multiplex PCR; TCRdb's copy keeps in-frame clones and lacks some. The data contain about 220,000 clones, roughly 80% of them singletons. From germline, CDR1 is SGHRS and CDR2 YFSETQ. The CDR3 has 15 residues. The trim removed 0 bases at V and 0 bases at J, leaving 0 bases unmatched. These data belong to a study of blood T cell repertoires in COVID-19. Looking at the study overall: T cells, B-cell-depleted T cells, or PBMCs supplied cDNA or gDNA.

The sequenced sample was PBMCs or T cells enriched from blood (not recorded which). This TCR was recovered from a woman aged 40 to 49 with acute COVID-19. This sequence joins TRBV5-1 and TRBJ2-3, with 8 positions matching TRBD2. CDR3 DNA: TGCGCCAGCAGCTTGGCTAGCGGGAGCACAGATACGCAGTATTTT. This sequence encodes CASSLASGSTDTQYF.